This TCR beta chain appears in the sequencing data of a study of blood T cell repertoires in COVID-19. Study-level background: There were acute and convalescent COVID-19 samples, and they came from the United States, Italy and Spain. In each case, the material was cDNA or gDNA derived from T cells, B-cell-depleted T cells, or PBMCs.

Germline V gene sequence: CDR1 MNHEY, CDR2 SVGAGI. Trimming shortened V by 6 bases and J by 7 bases, and 13 bases separated the two germline ends. This CDR3 has 13 amino acids. Per the study methods: Scientists estimated how many nucleated cells there were by amplifying reference gene primers. Libraries were prepared by immunoSEQ multiplex PCR; TCRdb keeps only in-frame clonotypes and omits some of them. V, J and clone size are those of that table, while D and trimming were read from the DNA. The sample carries around 150,000 clones, 84% recorded once. This clone was counted once. The chain is built from TRBV6-5 and TRBJ1-5, with D possibly TRBD1 on 6 matching bases. Sample: peripheral blood. The receptor comes from a man between 65 and 85 years old with acute or convalescent COVID-19. CDR3 coding DNA: TGTGCCAGCAGGTCGGGGGGCGAACAGCCCCAGCATTTT. This codes for CASRSGGEQPQHF.